A single sample is the source of the 9 T cell receptor beta chains below, sequenced in a study of cytomegalovirus exposure and HLA in healthy donors. This PCR relied on a set of 60 Vbeta primers and 13 Jbeta primers. The table came from immunoSEQ multiplex PCR; TCRdb's copy has only in-frame clones and leaves some out. The table has more than 85,000 clones, 78% seen once; the top ten hold 1.3%. Sample: PBMCs. The receptors derive from a woman in her twenties or thirties in good health and CMV-seronegative.

The V gene is TRBV28, the J gene TRBJ1-2, with TRBD1 identical over 10 bases. Germline-derived CDR1 and CDR2 are MDHEN and SYDVKM. This CDR3 is 16 amino acids long. Trimming cost V 2 bases and J 4 bases; bases outside gene matches: 7. CDR3 amino acids: CASSLIGRDRGYGYTF. Here the CDR3 DNA reads TGTGCCAGCAGTTTAATCGGCCGGGACAGGGGCTATGGCTACACCTTC.

This clone was seen a handful of times. V is TRBV9 and J is TRBJ2-7; TRBD1 matches at 7 bases. The germline V gene has CDR1 SGDLS and CDR2 YYNGEE. Trimming took 0 bases from V and 6 from J; bases not matched to a gene: 12. The length of the CDR3 is 16 residues. The CDR3 is CASSVGSGPRGFEQYF. CDR3 sequence (DNA): TGTGCCAGCAGCGTAGGATCAGGGCCCAGGGGGTTCGAGCAGTACTTC.

The V and J genes are TRBV7-2 and TRBJ1-2; 8 bases agree with TRBD1. V trimming: 4 bases; J trimming: 4 bases; junction bases outside the gene matches: 11. The CDR3 is made up of 16 amino acids. The V gene's germline CDR1 is SGHTA and CDR2 FQGNSA. The CDR3 protein is CASSYGTSGGIYGYTF. The CDR3 DNA is TGTGCCAGCAGCTACGGAACCTCAGGGGGCATCTATGGCTACACCTTC.

This chain links TRBV7-2 with TRBJ1-5, with D perhaps TRBD1 (6 bases). CDR1 is SGHTA and CDR2 is FQGNSA in the germline V gene. This CDR3 has 15 amino acids. V was clipped by 1 base and J by 3 bases, with 10 bases between them. In DNA, the CDR3 is TGTGCCAGCAGCTTAGAACAGGGATTCAATCAGCCCCAGCATTTT. Its protein is CASSLEQGFNQPQHF.

CDR3 DNA sequence: TGTGCCAGCTCACCACCAGGCAGGCCTTTGAACACTGAAGCTTTCTTT. It translates to CASSPPGRPLNTEAFF. The V gene is TRBV18, the J gene TRBJ1-1; D is unresolved. Trimming pared 0 bases from V and 0 bases from J, leaving 11 bases between. This CDR3 comprises 16 residues. Germline CDR1 KGHSH, CDR2 LQKENI.

V is TRBV29-1 and J is TRBJ1-2, with 9 bases lining up with TRBD1. Trimming removed 6 bases from V and 8 bases from J; junction bases left unmatched: 10. Germline CDR1 reads SQVTM; CDR2 reads ANQGSEA. This CDR3 comprises 13 residues. The DNA of the CDR3 is TGCAGCGTCGGTGGGGGGACAGGGAACGGCTACACCTTC. It is translated as CSVGGGTGNGYTF.

The sample holds one count of this clone. The chain links TRBV27 to TRBJ1-2; D uncertain. There are 12 residues in the CDR3. V lost 5 bases and J 6 bases, leaving 10 bases between the germline ends. Per the germline V gene, CDR1 is MNHEY and CDR2 is SMNVEV (reference sequence). The CDR3 reads CASSGRFDGYTF. The DNA for the CDR3 is TGTGCCAGCAGTGGGAGGTTCGATGGCTACACCTTC.

This clone was counted a few times. The chain is built from TRBV5-1 and TRBJ2-1; D gene unclear. The CDR3 totals 16 residues. Germline lookup yields CDR1 SGHRS and CDR2 YFSETQ. The V end was cut by 0 bases, the J end by 6 bases, with 16 bases between. The CDR3 is CASSLASPRRSNEQFF. The CDR3 nucleotides read TGCGCCAGCAGCTTGGCCTCACCCCGGCGGTCCAATGAGCAGTTCTTC.

The genes are TRBV30 and TRBJ2-1; 8 nucleotides line up with TRBD2. The CDR3 runs 13 residues. Trimming cost V 5 bases and J 7 bases; bases outside gene matches: 7. The germline V gene has CDR1 GTSNPN and CDR2 SVGIG (reference sequence). The CDR3 DNA is TGTGCCTGGGACCCCGCGGGGGGTAATGAGCAGTTCTTC. Translating it yields CAWDPAGGNEQFF.